This T cell receptor (beta chain) was captured by sequencing in a study of blood T cell repertoires in COVID-19. At the level of the study: Acute and convalescent COVID-19 samples came from the United States, Italy and Spain.

In the authors' workflow: Quantification of nucleated cells was approximated via reference gene primer amplification. TCRdb keeps only in-frame clones here, not all; method: immunoSEQ multiplex PCR. V, J and clone size are taken as reported in that table, and D and trimming were inferred from the DNA itself. The sample lists over 150,000 clones; 80% to 90% were seen once. With 4 bases clipped from V and 2 bases from J, the junction kept 4 bases outside the gene matches. Germline CDR1 is LGHDT and CDR2 is YNNKEL (reference sequence). CDR3 length: 14 amino acids. Specimen: peripheral blood. This TCR was recovered from a woman between 55 and 75 years old who had recovered from COVID-19. The chain combines TRBV3-1 (or the pseudogene TRBV3-2) with TRBJ1-2; 7 bases fit TRBD1. The CDR3 sequence is CASSPGTANYGYTF. Here the CDR3 DNA reads TGTGCCAGCAGCCCCGGGACAGCCAACTATGGCTACACCTTC.